Each of the 20 T cell receptor beta chains below was sequenced from the same sample in a study of T-cell reconstitution after alpha-beta-depleted transplantation in children. Unique molecular identifiers tagged the TCRbeta library. A single record per CDR3 protein comes from TCRdb applying MiXCR to the PCR reads. This table has under 140,000 distinct CDR3 sequences, 10% to 13% appearing once. The sequencing used PBMCs from the stem cell graft donor, collected from the stem cell graft. The receptors derive from a human donor who donated a stem cell graft to a child with acute lymphoblastic leukemia.

This clonotype has ten or more counts. This chain joins TRBV5-1 and TRBJ1-2, with a tentative D call TRBD1 (5 bases). The CDR3 has 13 amino acids. The germline gives CDR1 SGHRS, CDR2 YFSETQ. The V end lost 0 bases, the J end lost 8 bases, and 11 bases lay between the germline ends. The CDR3: CASSLASGTGYTF. For the CDR3, the DNA is TGCGCCAGCAGCTTGGCCTCTGGGACCGGCTACACCTTC.

This clonotype was seen many times. This sequence joins TRBV12-3 or TRBV12-4 and TRBJ2-3; 11 bases align to TRBD1. V gave up 6 bases and J gave up 4 bases; unmatched junction bases: 9. The CDR3 runs 16 residues. The CDR3 loop is CASRSTGTGGSDTQYF. CDR3 nucleotides: TGTGCCAGCAGATCTACCGGGACAGGGGGGTCAGATACGCAGTATTTT.

This clonotype was detected ten times or more. The genes are TRBV5-1 and TRBJ2-5, with 9 bases fitting TRBD2. Per germline, CDR1 SGHRS and CDR2 YFSETQ. Germline trimming cut 4 bases from V and 4 bases from J; bases unmatched to any gene: 8. The CDR3 sequence is 15 residues long. The CDR3 DNA reads as TGCGCCAGCAGCCCTCCGCGGGAGGGCCCAGAGACCCAGTACTTC. This gives the protein CASSPPREGPETQYF.

This clonotype was counted at least ten times. The chain has TRBV6-1 and TRBJ1-5; 8 positions agree with TRBD1. The trim removed 6 bases at V and 6 bases at J, leaving 13 bases unmatched. Germline V gives CDR1 MNHNS, CDR2 SASEGT. The CDR3 is 16 amino acids. The CDR3 nucleotides are TGTGCCAGCAGCCCCGTAGCAGGGGGCCAGAGTCAGCCCCAGCATTTT. Translation gives CASSPVAGGQSQPQHF.

This clonotype was observed many times. The chain couples TRBV6-1 to TRBJ2-7; tentatively, D is TRBD2 (6 bases). There are 19 residues in the CDR3. V was clipped by 7 bases and J by 0 bases, with 28 bases between them. The V gene's germline CDR1 is MNHNS and CDR2 SASEGT. CDR3 protein: CASTQMGGQGKPNSYEQYF. The CDR3 region has the DNA TGTGCCAGCACCCAAATGGGAGGACAAGGCAAACCGAACTCCTACGAGCAGTACTTC.

This clonotype has ten or more counts. The chain's CDR3 is CASSRTGGGETQYF. The DNA for the CDR3 is TGTGCCAGCAGTCGGACAGGGGGTGGAGAGACCCAGTACTTC. The gene calls are TRBV6-1 and TRBJ2-5, with TRBD1 matching over 10 bases. Germline loops: CDR1 MNHNS, CDR2 SASEGT. The V and J ends lost 5 bases and 4 bases, in that order; junction bases with no gene match: 4. The CDR3 extends over 14 amino acids.

This clonotype was observed at least ten times. J is TRBJ2-7 and V is TRBV4-3, with D unresolved. Per germline, CDR1 LGHNA and CDR2 YSLEER. Trimming cost V 0 bases and J 7 bases, with 10 bases left between them. There are 13 residues in the CDR3. The CDR3 loop is CASSQDAPKEQYF. The CDR3 DNA sequence: TGCGCCAGCAGCCAAGATGCGCCCAAGGAGCAGTACTTC.

Ten or more counts support this clonotype. The chain carries TRBV29-1 and TRBJ2-3; 14 bases are shared with TRBD2. V trimming: 6 bases; J trimming: 2 bases; junction bases outside the gene matches: 7. Germline CDR1 SQVTM, CDR2 ANQGSEA. There are 16 residues in the CDR3. In nucleotides, the CDR3 is TGCAGCGTCCAGGGGGGACTAGCGGGGGCCACAGATACGCAGTATTTT. Amino acids: CSVQGGLAGATDTQYF.

This clonotype has at least ten counts. The CDR3 here is CASSPLGLAGNEQYF. The CDR3 DNA is TGTGCCAGCAGCCCATTGGGACTAGCGGGGAACGAGCAGTACTTC. The rearrangement uses TRBV7-9 and TRBJ2-7, with 13 bases identical to TRBD2. Germline CDR1 and CDR2: SEHNR and FQNEAQ (reference sequence). With V trimmed by 5 bases and J by 5 bases, 6 bases remained unmatched. The CDR3 length is 15 residues. The complete variable domain, with remaining parts taken from reference TRBV7-9 and TRBJ2-7, reads DTGVSQNPRHKITKRGQNVTFRCDPISEHNRLYWYRQTLGQGPEFLTYFQNEAQLEKSRLLSDRFSAERPKGSFSTLEIQRTEQGDSAMYLCASSPLGLAGNEQYFGPGTRLTVT.

This clonotype was observed at least ten times. The chain joins TRBV6-2 or TRBV6-3 to TRBJ2-2, with D unresolved. There are 13 residues in the CDR3. V was pared by 7 bases and J by 5 bases, with 11 bases between. Germline V gives CDR1 MNHEY, CDR2 SVGEGT. This chain's CDR3 is CASTDLRTGELFF. The CDR3 nucleotides read TGTGCCAGCACCGATCTTAGGACCGGGGAGCTGTTTTTT.

This clonotype was counted at least ten times. The rearrangement links TRBV12-3 or TRBV12-4 to TRBJ2-1; 8 nucleotides line up with TRBD2. Trimming at V came to 6 bases and at J to 10 bases, leaving 20 bases not matched to a gene. The length of the CDR3 is 17 residues. The CDR3: CASRVPRERGSLGEQFF. DNA for the CDR3: TGTGCCAGCAGGGTCCCCAGAGAGCGGGGGAGTCTTGGGGAGCAGTTCTTC.

At least ten counts were recorded for this clonotype. CDR3 region: CASSYYPQTGEQYF. CDR3 sequence (DNA): TGTGCCAGCAGTTACTACCCCCAGACAGGGGAGCAGTACTTC. This rearrangement joins TRBV12-3 or TRBV12-4 to TRBJ2-7; 7 positions agree with TRBD1. Losses at the gene ends were 4 bases for V and 7 bases for J; bases not matched to a gene: 10. The CDR3 extends over 14 amino acids.

This clonotype occurred many times. The chain links TRBV29-1 to TRBJ1-3, with D unclear. V shed 7 bases and J shed 0 bases, with 10 bases lying between them. CDR1 SQVTM and CDR2 ANQGSEA come from the germline V gene. The length of the CDR3 is 13 residues. The CDR3 reads CSAQRGSGNTIYF. The CDR3 nucleotides read TGCAGCGCCCAGAGAGGCTCTGGAAACACCATATATTTT.

This clonotype was seen ten or more times. The chain recombines TRBV20-1 with TRBJ2-3; D is possibly TRBD2 (7 bases). This CDR3 is built from 11 residues. The germline V gene has CDR1 DFQATT and CDR2 SNEGSKA (reference sequence). Trimming removed 8 bases from V and 8 bases from J, with 14 bases in between. The CDR3: CSLVGGRTQYF. The CDR3 region has the DNA TGCAGTCTTGTCGGGGGGCGTACGCAGTATTTT.

This clonotype was counted ten times or more. The chain recombines TRBV6-1 with TRBJ1-2; D uncertain. The germline CDR1 and CDR2 sequences are MNHNS and SASEGT. The CDR3 covers 15 residues. V was trimmed by 5 bases and J by 1 base, leaving 14 bases between them. The CDR3 coding sequence is TGTGCCAGCAGTCCTCGGGCAGCCGTTAACTATGGCTACACCTTC. As protein: CASSPRAAVNYGYTF.

This clonotype has at least ten counts. The chain employs TRBV6-5 and TRBJ2-7; 9 bases agree with TRBD1. Germline V gene lookup returns CDR1 MNHEY and CDR2 SVGAGI. The CDR3 has 14 residues. The trim removed 3 bases at V and 2 bases at J, leaving 2 bases unmatched. The CDR3 here is CASSYGTGTYEQYF. The CDR3 DNA is TGTGCCAGCAGTTATGGGACAGGGACCTACGAGCAGTACTTC.

In this sample, this clonotype turned up many times. CDR3: CASRVDRGSWNQPQHF. The CDR3 DNA reads as TGTGCCAGCAGGGTAGACAGGGGGTCTTGGAATCAGCCCCAGCATTTT. V is TRBV6-4 and J is TRBJ1-5; 9 bases are a match to TRBD1. Per the germline V gene, CDR1 is MRHNA and CDR2 is SNTAGT. Trimming at V came to 6 bases and at J to 4 bases, leaving 10 bases not matched to a gene. The CDR3 extends over 16 amino acids.

This clonotype was detected many times. V gene TRBV13 combines with J gene TRBJ2-3, with 11 nucleotides matching TRBD2. Trimming removed 4 bases from V and 2 bases from J; junction bases left unmatched: 11. CDR1 and CDR2 from the germline V gene are PRHDT and FYEKMQ (reference sequence). CDR3 length: 18 amino acids. The CDR3 spells CASSSPLTSGTLTDTQYF. The CDR3 bases are TGTGCCAGCAGCTCCCCATTGACTAGCGGGACGCTCACAGATACGCAGTATTTT. Full variable domain (remainder filled in from reference TRBV13 and TRBJ2-3): AAGVIQSPRHLIKEKRETATLKCYPIPRHDTVYWYQQGPGQDPQFLISFYEKMQSDKGSIPDRFSAQQFSDYHSELNMSSLELGDSALYFCASSSPLTSGTLTDTQYFGPGTRLTVL.

This clonotype was picked up many times. The V call is TRBV7-2, the J call TRBJ2-7; D could derive from TRBD1 or TRBD2 (5 bases each). CDR3 length: 16 amino acids. Germline V gene sequence: CDR1 SGHTA, CDR2 FQGNSA. The V and J ends lost 5 bases and 0 bases respectively, with 17 bases between them. CDR3 sequence reads: CASSPLGWGSSYEQYF. The CDR3 region has the DNA TGTGCCAGCAGCCCACTTGGTTGGGGGAGCTCCTACGAGCAGTACTTC. Full variable domain (remainder filled in from reference TRBV7-2 and TRBJ2-7): GAGVSQSPSNKVTEKGKDVELRCDPISGHTALYWYRQSLGQGLEFLIYFQGNSAPDKSGLPSDRFSAERTGGSVSTLTIQRTQQEDSAVYLCASSPLGWGSSYEQYFGPGTRLTVT.

V and J are TRBV28 and TRBJ1-2, with 9 positions matching TRBD1. This CDR3 contains 15 residues. Losses at the gene ends were 6 bases for V and 3 bases for J; bases not matched to a gene: 8. Germline CDR1 and CDR2: MDHEN and SYDVKM. The CDR3 loop is CASSDPTGGDYGYTF. DNA of the CDR3: TGTGCCAGCAGCGACCCGACAGGGGGGGACTATGGCTACACCTTC.